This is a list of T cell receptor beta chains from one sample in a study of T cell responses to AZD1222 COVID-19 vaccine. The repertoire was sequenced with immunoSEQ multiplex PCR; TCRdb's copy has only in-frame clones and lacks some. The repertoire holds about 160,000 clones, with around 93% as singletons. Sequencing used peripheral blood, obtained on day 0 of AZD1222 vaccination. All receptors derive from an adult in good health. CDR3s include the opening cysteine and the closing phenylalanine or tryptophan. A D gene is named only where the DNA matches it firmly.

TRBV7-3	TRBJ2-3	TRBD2	CASSLDPSGTTDTQYF	TGTGCCAGCAGCTTAGATCCTAGCGGGACCACAGATACGCAGTATTTT
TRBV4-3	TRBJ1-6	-	CASSLGQGNSPLHF	TGCGCCAGCAGCCTTGGGCAGGGAAATTCACCCCTCCACTTT
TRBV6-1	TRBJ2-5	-	CASSEGETQYF	TGTGCCAGCAGTGAAGGGGAGACCCAGTACTTC
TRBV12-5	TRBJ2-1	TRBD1	CASGADRGIYNEQFF	TGTGCTAGTGGTGCCGACAGGGGGATTTACAATGAGCAGTTCTTC
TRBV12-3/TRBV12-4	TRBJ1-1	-	CASSFSGTGAFF	TGTGCCAGCAGTTTTTCGGGGACCGGAGCTTTCTTT
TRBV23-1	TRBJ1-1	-	CASSRRNTEAFF	TGCGCCAGCAGTCGTAGGAACACTGAAGCTTTCTTT
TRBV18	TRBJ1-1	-	CASSPGGGGTEAFF	TGTGCCAGCTCACCCGGGGGGGGCGGCACTGAAGCTTTCTTT
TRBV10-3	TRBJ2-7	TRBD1	CAISGDRAASSYEQYF	TGTGCCATCAGTGGAGACAGGGCCGCCAGCTCCTACGAGCAGTACTTC
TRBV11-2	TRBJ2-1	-	CASSSLLVPTYNEQFF	TGTGCCAGCAGCTCCCTTCTGGTCCCCACCTACAATGAGCAGTTCTTC
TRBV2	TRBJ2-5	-	CASKIPANQETQYF	TGTGCCAGCAAGATTCCAGCCAACCAAGAGACCCAGTACTTC
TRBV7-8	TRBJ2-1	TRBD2	CASSLGLAGYNEQFF	TGTGCCAGCAGCTTAGGTCTAGCGGGTTACAATGAGCAGTTCTTC
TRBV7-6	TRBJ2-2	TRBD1	CASSLLSRTGVAGELFF	TGTGCCAGCAGCTTGCTTAGCAGGACAGGGGTTGCCGGGGAGCTGTTTTTT
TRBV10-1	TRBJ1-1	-	CASSVRGGGGNTEAFF	TGCGCCAGCAGTGTCAGGGGCGGAGGGGGGAACACTGAAGCTTTCTTT
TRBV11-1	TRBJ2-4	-	CASSLALGLKDGNIQYF	TGTGCCAGCAGCTTAGCTCTCGGTCTTAAGGATGGGAACATTCAGTACTTC
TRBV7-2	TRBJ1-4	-	CASSADSPATNEKLFF	TGTGCCAGCAGCGCGGACAGCCCTGCAACTAATGAAAAACTGTTTTTT